These 18 T cell receptor beta chains originate from one sample sequenced in a study of regulatory T cells in long-lasting Graves disease. Researchers made TCR beta libraries by using iRepertoire HTBI primers and running Arm-PCR on CDR3 regions. One entry per CDR3 protein, called by TCRdb with MiXCR from the multiplex PCR reads. The sample contains 450,000 or so distinct CDR3 sequences, less than 25% of which appear only once. Indicated time point: persistent/refractory GD, antithyroid drugs over 5 years with positive TRAb. RNA from PBMCs was the source of the TCR library. The source was peripheral blood mononuclear cells (PBMCs), collected when the disease was refractory, from a patient treated with antithyroid drugs. The source is a female donor with Graves disease.

At least ten counts were recorded for this clonotype. The chain's CDR3 is CASSYRKVNTEAFF. Here the CDR3 DNA reads TGTGCCAGCAGTTACAGAAAAGTGAACACTGAAGCTTTCTTT. The chain carries TRBV28 and TRBJ1-1, with D unresolved. V lost 4 bases and J lost 0, with 9 bases in between. CDR3 size: 14 residues. Germline CDR1 reads MDHEN; CDR2 reads SYDVKM.

Points on this clonotype: Given a much more abundant clone one base away, this may be a read error. The gene calls are TRBV28 and TRBJ2-5, with D tentatively TRBD2 (6 bases). CDR3 size: 14 residues. Germline V CDR1 and CDR2: MDHEN, SYDVKM. Here the CDR3 DNA reads TGTGCCAGCGGTTTTTTGTTGGGGACTGGAGAGCAGTACTTC. This sequence encodes CASGFLLGTGEQYF.

This clonotype was recorded many times. This sequence joins TRBV7-8 and TRBJ2-5; D is unresolved. The CDR3 spans 15 residues. Germline-derived CDR1 and CDR2 are SGHVS and FQNEAQ. With 7 bases removed from V and 2 bases from J, the gap between germline ends came to 17 bases. In DNA, the CDR3 is TGTGCCAGCACCCGACGACGTTGGGAACAAGAGACCCAGTACTTC. Amino acids: CASTRRRWEQETQYF.

The rearrangement links TRBV6-1 to TRBJ1-2, with 7 positions matching TRBD1. Germline V gene lookup returns CDR1 MNHNS and CDR2 SASEGT. The CDR3 runs to 14 residues. Losses at the gene ends were 4 bases for V and 8 bases for J; bases not matched to a gene: 10. The CDR3 region has the DNA TGTGCCAGCAGTGTAGGGGGCGCTTCGTACGGCTACACCTTC. Translation gives CASSVGGASYGYTF.

The chain is built from TRBV6-1 and TRBJ2-5, with a possible D match to TRBD2 (6 bases). Trimming stripped 6 bases from V and 1 base from J, with 15 bases between. Germline V gene sequence: CDR1 MNHNS, CDR2 SASEGT. The CDR3 covers 15 residues. CDR3 amino acids: CASRTDGGVQETQYF. The CDR3 DNA reads TGTGCCAGCAGAACTGACGGCGGGGTCCAAGAGACCCAGTACTTC.

The chain employs TRBV7-9 and TRBJ1-5, with a tentative D call TRBD1 (5 bases). V shed 1 base and J shed 7 bases, with 17 bases lying between them. The CDR3 covers 16 residues. Germline V lookup: CDR1 SEHNR, CDR2 FQNEAQ (reference sequence). For the CDR3, the DNA is TGTGCCAGCAGCTTAGTTCAGGGCCCCAGAGGGCAGCCCCAGCATTTT. Its translation: CASSLVQGPRGQPQHF.

On this clonotype itself: Possible read error: a much larger clone is one base away. J is TRBJ2-5 and V is TRBV5-4; D ambiguous. The CDR3 spans 12 residues. Trimming pared 2 bases from V and 5 bases from J, leaving 7 bases between. CDR1 and CDR2 from the germline V gene are SGHNT and YYREEE (reference sequence). CDR3 nucleotide sequence: TGTGCCAGCAGCTTTATTGGGGAGACCCAGTACTTC. Its protein is CASSFIGETQYF.

The chain uses TRBV25-1 and TRBJ2-7; 8 bases map to TRBD2. Germline V gene lookup returns CDR1 MGHDK and CDR2 SYGVNS. The CDR3 sequence is 14 residues long. Losses at the gene ends were 1 base for V and 6 bases for J; bases not matched to a gene: 5. In DNA, the CDR3 is TGTGCCAGCAGTGAATCGGGGGGGCTAGGCGAGCAGTACTTC. Amino acids: CASSESGGLGEQYF.

This clonotype was seen at least ten times. The CDR3 sequence: CSALEDSTNEKLFF. The CDR3 DNA follows: TGCAGTGCACTAGAGGACAGCACTAATGAAAAACTGTTTTTT. The chain combines TRBV20-1 with TRBJ1-4; D is possibly TRBD1 (6 bases). The CDR3 runs 14 residues. The V end was cut by 6 bases, the J end by 2 bases, with 13 bases between. Germline CDR1 reads DFQATT; CDR2 reads SNEGSKA (reference sequence).

This clonotype was seen a handful of times. The V gene is TRBV6-1, the J gene TRBJ2-2; a possible D gene is TRBD1 (6 bases). There are 17 residues in the CDR3. The germline gives CDR1 MNHNS, CDR2 SASEGT. The V gene lost 6 bases and the J gene lost 1 base, with 18 bases spanning the gap. CDR3 bases: TGTGCCAGCAGCCAAGCGGTAGGGACACGGAACACCGGGGAGCTGTTTTTT. This gives the protein CASSQAVGTRNTGELFF.

This chain connects TRBV3-2 to TRBJ2-3; TRBD2 is taken as the D call from the table, unchecked against the DNA. TRBV3-2 corresponds to a pseudogene. The CDR3 spans 17 residues. CDR3 residues: CASSQGLAGETADTQYF. The CDR3 DNA sequence: TGTGCCAGCAGCCAAGGGCTAGCGGGAGAAACAGCAGATACGCAGTATTTT.

Ten or more counts support this clonotype. The J gene is TRBJ2-5, the V gene TRBV18, with D uncertain. CDR3 length: 15 residues. V shed 0 bases and J shed 5 bases, with 13 bases lying between them. Germline-derived CDR1 and CDR2 are KGHSH and LQKENI. In DNA form, the CDR3 reads TGTGCCAGCTCACCACCGGACCTAAACGGGGAGACCCAGTACTTC. Encoded protein: CASSPPDLNGETQYF.

There are a few counts of this clonotype. The chain couples TRBV28 to TRBJ1-3; D is undetermined. The CDR3 sequence is 15 residues long. The ends were cut back, 3 bases at V and 0 bases at J, with 9 bases in the middle. Germline assignment: CDR1 MDHEN and CDR2 SYDVKM. As DNA, the CDR3 is TGTGCCAGCAGTTTCTACAGTCACTCTGGAAACACCATATATTTT. Its translation is CASSFYSHSGNTIYF.

The chain employs TRBV29-1 and TRBJ2-1, with 13 bases that match TRBD2. The V segment lost 6 bases and the J segment 5 bases; nucleotides outside the gene matches: 4. The CDR3 is 14 residues long. The germline V gene encodes CDR1 SQVTM and CDR2 ANQGSEA. CDR3 nucleotide sequence: TGCAGCGTCGGACTAGCGGGAGTCAACAATGAGCAGTTCTTC. Encoded protein: CSVGLAGVNNEQFF.

The chain has TRBV7-6 and TRBJ1-4; tentative D call: TRBD1 (6 bases). Germline assignment: CDR1 SGHVS and CDR2 FNYEAQ. The CDR3 loop spans 13 amino acids. CDR3 amino acids: CASRGASNEKLFF. For the CDR3, the DNA is TGTGCATCACGGGGGGCTTCTAATGAAAAACTGTTTTTT.

This clonotype was detected ten times or more. The CDR3 nucleotides are TGTGCCAGCAGCGTAGGACGGCTAGCCATTGAGACCCAGTACTTC. It codes for CASSVGRLAIETQYF. The chain carries TRBV9 and TRBJ2-5, with D maybe TRBD2 (5 bases). Germline CDR1 and CDR2: SGDLS and YYNGEE. V shed 0 bases and J shed 5 bases, with 14 bases lying between them. This CDR3 comprises 15 residues. Full variable domain (remainder filled in from reference TRBV9 and TRBJ2-5): DSGVTQTPKHLITATGQRVTLRCSPRSGDLSVYWYQQSLDQGLQFLIQYYNGEERAKGNILERFSAQQFPDLHSELNLSSLELGDSALYFCASSVGRLAIETQYFGPGTRLLVL.

The CDR3 sequence is CAWSVGTGVRNQPQHF. The CDR3 bases are TGTGCCTGGAGTGTTGGGACAGGGGTACGTAATCAGCCCCAGCATTTT. V and J are TRBV30 and TRBJ1-5, with 10 positions matching TRBD1. The CDR3 totals 16 residues. Germline-derived CDR1 and CDR2 are GTSNPN and SVGIG (reference sequence). V lost 0 bases and J lost 4; bases outside the gene matches: 6.

The chain links TRBV14 to TRBJ2-7; 9 bases match TRBD1. The CDR3 totals 15 residues. Looked up from germline, CDR1 is SGHDN and CDR2 is FVKESK. J lost 2 bases, V lost 4 bases, and 6 bases had no gene match. The chain's CDR3 is CASSPSDRGPYEQYF. The CDR3 DNA reads TGTGCCAGCAGCCCCTCGGACAGGGGACCCTACGAGCAGTACTTC.